This T cell receptor (beta chain) was recovered during a study of blood T cell repertoires in COVID-19. TCRdb's table, derived via immunoSEQ multiplex PCR, lists solely in-frame clones and lacks some. This table has about 160,000 clones, approximately 82% appearing once. V was pared by 5 bases and J by 4 bases, with 8 bases between. Germline V gene lookup returns CDR1 KGHDR and CDR2 SFDVKD. The CDR3 runs 13 residues. The source of this sequence is a man in his 70s who had recovered from COVID-19. The V gene is TRBV24-1, the J gene TRBJ1-5; no reliable D call. The sequenced material came from peripheral blood. The CDR3 DNA is TGTGCCACCAGTGCTGGGCAAAATCAGCCCCAGCATTTT. Encoded protein: CATSAGQNQPQHF.